This TCR beta chain comes out of a study of blood T cell repertoires in COVID-19. In the study overall: Donors in the United States, Italy and Spain gave samples during acute or convalescent COVID-19. Sample material is recorded as cDNA or gDNA derived from T cells, B-cell-depleted T cells, or PBMCs.

The Seattle patients, enrolled during active infection, were followed longitudinally. Original processing methods: Estimates of nucleated cell counts were drawn from the amplification of reference gene primers. Produced via immunoSEQ multiplex PCR; TCRdb's table is partial and in-frame only. V and J calls and clone size are copied from that table; D and trimming were computed from the DNA. The repertoire holds 390,000 or so clones, with around 87% as singletons. The V gene's germline CDR1 is MNHEY and CDR2 SMNVEV (reference sequence). The CDR3 runs 15 residues. The germline V and J ends were trimmed by 3 bases and 2 bases, with 11 bases remaining between them.

The TCR was taken from a woman in her twenties or thirties with COVID-19, enrolled during active disease. The source material was peripheral blood. The chain links TRBV27 to TRBJ1-5; D remains unclear. The CDR3 DNA follows: TGTGCCAGCAGTTTTCAGGCAGTGGGCAATCAGCCCCAGCATTTT. Residues: CASSFQAVGNQPQHF.